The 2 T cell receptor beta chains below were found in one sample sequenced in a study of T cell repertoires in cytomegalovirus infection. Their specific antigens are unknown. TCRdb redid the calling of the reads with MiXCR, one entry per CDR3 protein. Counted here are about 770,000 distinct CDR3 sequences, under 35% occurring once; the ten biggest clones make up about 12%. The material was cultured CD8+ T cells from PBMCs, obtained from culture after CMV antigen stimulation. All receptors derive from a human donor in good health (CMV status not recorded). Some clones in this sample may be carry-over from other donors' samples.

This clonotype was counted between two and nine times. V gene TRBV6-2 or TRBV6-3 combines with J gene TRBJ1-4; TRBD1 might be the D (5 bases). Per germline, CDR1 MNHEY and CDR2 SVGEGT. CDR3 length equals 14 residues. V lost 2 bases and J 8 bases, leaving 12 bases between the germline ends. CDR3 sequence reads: CASSYNRKREKLFF. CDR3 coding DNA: TGTGCCAGCAGTTACAACAGGAAACGGGAAAAACTGTTTTTT.

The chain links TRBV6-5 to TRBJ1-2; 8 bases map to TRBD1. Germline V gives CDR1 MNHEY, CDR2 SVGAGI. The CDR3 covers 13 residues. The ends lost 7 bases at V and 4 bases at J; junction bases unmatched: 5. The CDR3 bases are TGTGCCAGCACCGGACAGGGATTCTATGGCTACACCTTC. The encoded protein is CASTGQGFYGYTF.